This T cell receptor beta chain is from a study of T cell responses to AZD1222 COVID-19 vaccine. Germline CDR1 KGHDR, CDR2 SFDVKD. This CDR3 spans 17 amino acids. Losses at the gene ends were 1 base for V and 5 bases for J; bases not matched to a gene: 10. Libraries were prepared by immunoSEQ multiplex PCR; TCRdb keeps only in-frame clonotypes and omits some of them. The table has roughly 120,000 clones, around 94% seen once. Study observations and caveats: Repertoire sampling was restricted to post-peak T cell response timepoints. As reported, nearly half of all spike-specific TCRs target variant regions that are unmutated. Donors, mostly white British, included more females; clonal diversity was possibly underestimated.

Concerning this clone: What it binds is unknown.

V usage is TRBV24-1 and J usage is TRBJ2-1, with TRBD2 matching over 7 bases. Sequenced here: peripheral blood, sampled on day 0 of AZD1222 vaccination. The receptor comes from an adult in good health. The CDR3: CATSDFPSGKAHNEQFF. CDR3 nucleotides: TGTGCCACCAGTGATTTCCCCAGCGGGAAGGCACACAATGAGCAGTTCTTC.